The clone carrying this T cell receptor beta chain was seen many times. Its specificity is unknown. V lost 4 bases and J lost 6, with 10 bases in between. Germline CDR1 SGHRS, CDR2 YFSETQ. This CDR3 is built from 13 residues. These data are taken from a study of T-cell reconstitution after alpha-beta-depleted transplantation in children. General study findings and limits: Surviving recipient cells, namely T cells and thymic progenitors, were the source of high day-60 TCRbeta diversity in some patients. T-cell counts and diversity at one year following transplant were attributed mainly to newly produced T cells. There were reportedly several hundred expanded graft clones from which alpha-beta T cells came about two months after transplant.

Preparation of the TCRbeta library involved a method that used unique molecular identifiers. TCRdb reprocessed the PCR reads via MiXCR and lists one record per CDR3 protein. The table includes 280,000 or so distinct CDR3 sequences, more than 9% detected once. The specimen was peripheral blood, collected 180 days after TCRalphabeta/CD19-depleted stem cell transplant. The chain employs TRBV5-1 and TRBJ2-2; D gene uncertain. This receptor was identified in a male patient between 2 and 10 years old who had a stem cell transplant for chronic granulomatous disease, so the T cells may come from the graft donor. CDR3 sequence: CASSPQIAGELFF. The CDR3 region has the DNA TGCGCCAGCAGCCCCCAAATAGCCGGGGAGCTGTTTTTT.